These T cell receptor beta chains were read from a single sample in a study of regulatory T cells in long-lasting Graves disease. TCRdb re-derived calls from the multiplex PCR reads in MiXCR, one entry per CDR3 protein. The sample holds approximately 300,000 distinct CDR3 sequences, about a sixth seen once. The specimen comprised peripheral blood mononuclear cells (PBMCs), sampled at new diagnosis, from a patient treated with antithyroid drugs. The receptor source for this set is a female donor with Graves disease. CDR3s include the opening cysteine and the closing phenylalanine or tryptophan. The order of the fields is J gene, V gene, clone size, D gene, CDR3 DNA, CDR3 protein. A D gene is named only where the DNA matches it firmly. Clone sizes are given selectively: once, few, many, or a class where the clone is expanded.

j_gene: TRBJ1-3; v_gene: TRBV4-2; abundance: few; d_gene: NA; CDR3nt: TGTGCCAGCAGCCAAGAGGCCCCAGGGTCGGGGGGAAACACCATATATTTT; CDR3aa: CASSQEAPGSGGNTIYF
j_gene: TRBJ2-7; v_gene: TRBV19; abundance: few; d_gene: NA; CDR3nt: TGTGCCAGTAGTATAGGAGGCAGATCCTACGAGCAGTACTTC; CDR3aa: CASSIGGRSYEQYF
j_gene: TRBJ1-2; v_gene: TRBV20-1; abundance: many; d_gene: NA; CDR3nt: TGCAGTGCCAAAAAATCTTCGGGCTACACCTTC; CDR3aa: CSAKKSSGYTF
j_gene: TRBJ2-7; v_gene: TRBV6-1; abundance: many; d_gene: NA; CDR3nt: TGTGCCAGCAGTGCCGGGACGGTACTCTACGAGCAGTACTTC; CDR3aa: CASSAGTVLYEQYF
j_gene: TRBJ2-7; v_gene: TRBV5-1; abundance: few; d_gene: TRBD1; CDR3nt: TGCGCCAGCAGCCTACGGACAGGGGGCGCCGAGCAGTACTTC; CDR3aa: CASSLRTGGAEQYF
j_gene: TRBJ1-5; v_gene: TRBV19; abundance: NA; d_gene: TRBD1; CDR3nt: TGTGCCAGCAAAACAGGGGCGCTACCTCAGCCCCAGCATTTT; CDR3aa: CASKTGALPQPQHF
j_gene: TRBJ2-7; v_gene: TRBV2; abundance: NA; d_gene: NA; CDR3nt: TGTGCCGGCAGCGAAAGTACCGAGCAGTACTTC; CDR3aa: CAGSESTEQYF
j_gene: TRBJ1-2; v_gene: TRBV7-6; abundance: NA; d_gene: TRBD1; CDR3nt: TGTGCCAGCAGCTTTAGACGACCGGGACAGCTTAACTATGGCTACACCTTC; CDR3aa: CASSFRRPGQLNYGYTF
j_gene: TRBJ2-5; v_gene: TRBV20-1; abundance: many; d_gene: NA; CDR3nt: TGCAGTGCTAGAGGGGTGGCAGCCCAAGAGACCCAGTACTTC; CDR3aa: CSARGVAAQETQYF
j_gene: TRBJ2-7; v_gene: TRBV14; abundance: many; d_gene: TRBD1; CDR3nt: TGTGCCAGCAGCCAAGATGGAACAGGGGGCTACGAGCAGTACTTC; CDR3aa: CASSQDGTGGYEQYF
j_gene: TRBJ1-4; v_gene: TRBV28; abundance: NA; d_gene: TRBD1; CDR3nt: TGTGCCAGCAGTTTGAGACAGGGGGCGCGGTCTTGGATTGAAAAACTGTTTTTT; CDR3aa: CASSLRQGARSWIEKLFF
j_gene: TRBJ2-7; v_gene: TRBV6-2/TRBV6-3; abundance: NA; d_gene: NA; CDR3nt: TGTGCCAGCAGTTACCTAGGGGGGGAATACGAGCAGTACTTC; CDR3aa: CASSYLGGEYEQYF
j_gene: TRBJ2-3; v_gene: TRBV15; abundance: NA; d_gene: NA; CDR3nt: TGTGCCACCAGCAGATTCCGGGAGAGTGGAGCAGATACGCAGTATTTT; CDR3aa: CATSRFRESGADTQYF
j_gene: TRBJ2-7; v_gene: TRBV12-3/TRBV12-4; abundance: many; d_gene: TRBD2; CDR3nt: TGTGCCAGCAGTTTGGGTGAGCGGGAGGGATTCTACGAGCAGTACTTC; CDR3aa: CASSLGEREGFYEQYF
j_gene: TRBJ1-2; v_gene: TRBV24-1; abundance: NA; d_gene: TRBD1; CDR3nt: TGTGCCACCAGTGAGGCCGGGACAGGGTCTTCATCCTATGGCTACACCTTC; CDR3aa: CATSEAGTGSSSYGYTF
j_gene: TRBJ2-3; v_gene: TRBV11-2; abundance: NA; d_gene: NA; CDR3nt: TGTGCCAGCGGGAGGGGGCCAGGAAGCACAGATACGCAGTATTTT; CDR3aa: CASGRGPGSTDTQYF
j_gene: TRBJ2-5; v_gene: TRBV11-2; abundance: NA; d_gene: NA; CDR3nt: TGTGCCAGCAGCTTAGGCGGCCTCCCGGAGACCCAGTACTTC; CDR3aa: CASSLGGLPETQYF
j_gene: TRBJ1-2; v_gene: TRBV20-1; abundance: many; d_gene: NA; CDR3nt: TGCAGTGCTAGTTCCAGGGATGGCTACACCTTC; CDR3aa: CSASSRDGYTF
j_gene: TRBJ2-1; v_gene: TRBV7-2; abundance: NA; d_gene: NA; CDR3nt: TGTGCCAGCAGCTTTCTTAGCGGAACCTGGTACAATGAGCAGTTCTTC; CDR3aa: CASSFLSGTWYNEQFF
j_gene: TRBJ2-3; v_gene: TRBV5-1; abundance: many; d_gene: NA; CDR3nt: TGCGCCAGCAGCTACGGCCGGGGAGTTGCAGATACGCAGTATTTT; CDR3aa: CASSYGRGVADTQYF
j_gene: TRBJ1-2; v_gene: TRBV20-1; abundance: few; d_gene: NA; CDR3nt: TGCAGTGCTAGAGAAGAGGGGTTAGCTAACTATGGCTACACCTTC; CDR3aa: CSAREEGLANYGYTF
j_gene: TRBJ1-5; v_gene: TRBV28; abundance: many; d_gene: NA; CDR3nt: TGTGCCAGCAGCCCGCTGGTGGGGAGCTTGCAGCCCCAGCATTTT; CDR3aa: CASSPLVGSLQPQHF
j_gene: TRBJ2-1; v_gene: TRBV11-3; abundance: many; d_gene: NA; CDR3nt: TGTGCCAGCAGCTTAGATTTGGCTGGGGAGGGGGCCGTGTTCTTC; CDR3aa: CASSLDLAGEGAVFF
j_gene: TRBJ2-3; v_gene: TRBV7-2; abundance: many; d_gene: NA; CDR3nt: TGTGCCAGCAGCCAGGAGGGGATTACGCAGTATTTT; CDR3aa: CASSQEGITQYF
j_gene: TRBJ1-4; v_gene: TRBV4-1; abundance: few; d_gene: NA; CDR3nt: TGCGCCAGCAGCCAAGATTGGGAGTCTACAACTAATGAAAAACTGTTTTTT; CDR3aa: CASSQDWESTTNEKLFF
j_gene: TRBJ2-5; v_gene: TRBV7-8; abundance: once; d_gene: NA; CDR3nt: TGTGCCAGCACCTACCCCCCGTTCAACGGCGGGGAGACCCAGTACTTC; CDR3aa: CASTYPPFNGGETQYF
j_gene: TRBJ2-1; v_gene: TRBV28; abundance: many; d_gene: TRBD2; CDR3nt: TGTGCCAGCAGCCCCTTGGCCTGGGACTACGGGTTCTACAATGAGCAGTTCTTC; CDR3aa: CASSPLAWDYGFYNEQFF
j_gene: TRBJ2-1; v_gene: TRBV20-1; abundance: many; d_gene: TRBD2; CDR3nt: TGCAGTGCTTCGAGATCCGGGACTAGCGGCAATGAGCAGTTCTTC; CDR3aa: CSASRSGTSGNEQFF
j_gene: TRBJ2-2; v_gene: TRBV6-1; abundance: NA; d_gene: TRBD1; CDR3nt: TGTGCCAACTCGTACAGGGGAGCGAACACCGGGGAGCTGTTTTTT; CDR3aa: CANSYRGANTGELFF
j_gene: TRBJ1-1; v_gene: TRBV2; abundance: few; d_gene: NA; CDR3nt: TGTGCCAGCAGGAACTGGGGGCAGGGGAACACTGAAGCTTTCTTT; CDR3aa: CASRNWGQGNTEAFF
j_gene: TRBJ2-5; v_gene: TRBV12-3/TRBV12-4; abundance: many; d_gene: TRBD1; CDR3nt: TGTGCCAGCAGTTTAGGGGCAGGGGGCGAGACCCAGTACTTC; CDR3aa: CASSLGAGGETQYF
j_gene: TRBJ2-7; v_gene: TRBV19; abundance: many; d_gene: NA; CDR3nt: TGTGCCAGTAGTGCGGACTGGGCGTCACACTACGAGCAGTACTTC; CDR3aa: CASSADWASHYEQYF
j_gene: TRBJ2-3; v_gene: TRBV24-1; abundance: many; d_gene: NA; CDR3nt: TGTGCCACCAGTGACGTCGGCGGGAGCACAGATACGCAGTATTTT; CDR3aa: CATSDVGGSTDTQYF
j_gene: TRBJ1-1; v_gene: TRBV11-2; abundance: many; d_gene: TRBD1; CDR3nt: TGTGCCAGCAGCTTCCGACAGGGTACTTTCTTT; CDR3aa: CASSFRQGTFF
j_gene: TRBJ2-1; v_gene: TRBV11-2; abundance: once; d_gene: NA; CDR3nt: TGTGCCAGCAGCTGGCCGGCGGGCAATACGTATAAGGAGCAGTTCTTC; CDR3aa: CASSWPAGNTYKEQFF
j_gene: TRBJ1-1; v_gene: TRBV19; abundance: NA; d_gene: TRBD1; CDR3nt: TGTGCCAGTACCCCGGACAGGCACGATGAATACACTGAAGCTTTCTTT; CDR3aa: CASTPDRHDEYTEAFF
j_gene: TRBJ2-1; v_gene: TRBV12-3/TRBV12-4; abundance: NA; d_gene: TRBD2; CDR3nt: TGTGCCAGCAGATCTCATTTAGCGGGATACTACAATAAGCAGTTCTTC; CDR3aa: CASRSHLAGYYNKQFF
j_gene: TRBJ2-7; v_gene: TRBV2; abundance: many; d_gene: TRBD1; CDR3nt: TGTGCCAGCAAGGCAGGGGGAGTCTACGAGCAGTACTTC; CDR3aa: CASKAGGVYEQYF
j_gene: TRBJ2-5; v_gene: TRBV12-3/TRBV12-4; abundance: many; d_gene: NA; CDR3nt: TGTGCCAGCAGTTTCCAGGGACGGGAGACCCAGTACTTC; CDR3aa: CASSFQGRETQYF
j_gene: TRBJ2-1; v_gene: TRBV14; abundance: many; d_gene: NA; CDR3nt: TGTGCCAGCAGCCAAGGAGTCGAGGGTCGGTTCTTC; CDR3aa: CASSQGVEGRFF
j_gene: TRBJ2-2; v_gene: TRBV2; abundance: many; d_gene: NA; CDR3nt: TGTGCCAGCAGTGAAGTGGGTGGAACCGGGGAGCTGTTTTTT; CDR3aa: CASSEVGGTGELFF
j_gene: TRBJ2-1; v_gene: TRBV19; abundance: many; d_gene: TRBD2; CDR3nt: TGTGCCAGCCTCGACCTAGCGGAAGGGTACAATGAGCAGTTCTTC; CDR3aa: CASLDLAEGYNEQFF
j_gene: TRBJ1-4; v_gene: TRBV12-3/TRBV12-4; abundance: many; d_gene: NA; CDR3nt: TGTGCCAGCGGGGAAGGGGGTTTGGCTGAAAAACTGTTTTTT; CDR3aa: CASGEGGLAEKLFF
j_gene: TRBJ2-7; v_gene: TRBV27; abundance: many; d_gene: NA; CDR3nt: TGTGCCAGCAGTTCTTCAAGCTCCTACGAGCAGTACTTC; CDR3aa: CASSSSSSYEQYF
j_gene: TRBJ1-6; v_gene: TRBV27; abundance: many; d_gene: TRBD1; CDR3nt: TGTGCCAGCAGTTTATTGAGACAGGGGGCGAGCTCCTATAATTCACCCCTCCACTTT; CDR3aa: CASSLLRQGASSYNSPLHF
j_gene: TRBJ2-7; v_gene: TRBV10-3; abundance: NA; d_gene: NA; CDR3nt: TGTGCCACAAGAGGTGGAGGCGCCTCCTACGAGCAGTACTTC; CDR3aa: CATRGGGASYEQYF
j_gene: TRBJ2-1; v_gene: TRBV5-1; abundance: NA; d_gene: TRBD2; CDR3nt: TGCGCCAGCAGCTTGGCCTTGCCCCGGCTAGCGGCCTTAGCGGGCTCCTACAATGAGCAGTTCTTC; CDR3aa: CASSLALPRLAALAGSYNEQFF
j_gene: TRBJ1-2; v_gene: TRBV20-1; abundance: many; d_gene: NA; CDR3nt: TGCAGTGCTAGCACGGGAGGGGACTATGGCTACACCTTC; CDR3aa: CSASTGGDYGYTF
j_gene: TRBJ1-6; v_gene: TRBV28; abundance: many; d_gene: NA; CDR3nt: TGTGCCAGCAGTCGAATCGGGAATTCACCCCTCCACTTT; CDR3aa: CASSRIGNSPLHF
j_gene: TRBJ1-5; v_gene: TRBV6-2/TRBV6-3; abundance: NA; d_gene: NA; CDR3nt: TGTGCCAGCAGTTATTATAGGGGAGCCGGTCAGCCCCAGCATTTT; CDR3aa: CASSYYRGAGQPQHF
j_gene: TRBJ2-1; v_gene: TRBV6-1; abundance: many; d_gene: TRBD1; CDR3nt: TGTGCCACGAGACGGGACAGGGTTTCCTACAATGAGCAGTTCTTC; CDR3aa: CATRRDRVSYNEQFF
j_gene: TRBJ1-1; v_gene: TRBV7-8; abundance: NA; d_gene: NA; CDR3nt: TGTGTTAGCAGCTTAAAAGCTGGGGATATCCCCTACACTGAAGCTTTCTTT; CDR3aa: CVSSLKAGDIPYTEAFF
j_gene: TRBJ2-1; v_gene: TRBV13; abundance: many; d_gene: NA; CDR3nt: TGTGCCAGCAGCGACTCTAGCGCCCCCTCCTACAATGAGCAGTTCTTC; CDR3aa: CASSDSSAPSYNEQFF
j_gene: TRBJ2-1; v_gene: TRBV6-2/TRBV6-3; abundance: NA; d_gene: TRBD2; CDR3nt: TGTGCCAGCTTCGGGACTAGCCCTTTAGGGGGCTCCTACAATGAGCAGTTCTTC; CDR3aa: CASFGTSPLGGSYNEQFF
j_gene: TRBJ2-3; v_gene: TRBV20-1; abundance: many; d_gene: TRBD2; CDR3nt: TGCAGTGCTAGAGATATACTAGCGGGAGGCCCAGATACGCAGTATTTT; CDR3aa: CSARDILAGGPDTQYF
j_gene: TRBJ1-4; v_gene: TRBV19; abundance: many; d_gene: NA; CDR3nt: TGTGCCAGCTCTACCTCTGATACAACTAATGAAAAACTGTTTTTT; CDR3aa: CASSTSDTTNEKLFF
j_gene: TRBJ2-7; v_gene: TRBV6-1; abundance: few; d_gene: TRBD1; CDR3nt: TGTGCCAGCCGAGGTATCAGGGGGTCAGGGGAGCAGTACTTC; CDR3aa: CASRGIRGSGEQYF
j_gene: TRBJ1-1; v_gene: TRBV24-1; abundance: many; d_gene: NA; CDR3nt: TGTGCCACCAGGGACAGAGGAAACACTGAAGCTTTCTTT; CDR3aa: CATRDRGNTEAFF
j_gene: TRBJ2-7; v_gene: TRBV3-1; abundance: many; d_gene: NA; CDR3nt: TGTGCCAGCAGCCAAGTAGGAGGACCTCTGGGCTACGAGCAGTACTTC; CDR3aa: CASSQVGGPLGYEQYF